The 4 T cell receptor beta chains presented below share a single source sample, sequenced in a study of blood T cells in healthy people across ages. Together with a sample-barcoded 5' primer, a J-beta primer mix was included in a second PCR lasting about 7 to 11 cycles. TCRdb fed the 5' RACE reads into MiXCR, producing one record per CDR3 protein. The data contain around 710,000 distinct CDR3 sequences, roughly 44% of them singletons. Sequenced: blood. The source of these receptors is a woman aged 55-69 years in good health.

The V and J genes are TRBV7-2 and TRBJ2-3; 8 nucleotides match TRBD2. The CDR3 sequence is 18 residues long. Germline V lookup: CDR1 SGHTA, CDR2 FQGNSA. V gave up 0 bases and J gave up 4 bases; unmatched junction bases: 12. CDR3 in amino acids: CASSLAGPGAGGADTQYF. DNA for the CDR3: TGTGCCAGCAGCTTAGCGGGACCGGGTGCGGGAGGCGCAGATACGCAGTATTTT.

This clonotype was observed a handful of times. The chain links TRBV14 to TRBJ2-3; D might be TRBD1 (6 bases). Trimming pared 1 base from V and 1 base from J, leaving 9 bases between. Per germline, CDR1 SGHDN and CDR2 FVKESK. This CDR3 comprises 15 residues. The CDR3 sequence: CASSQGWTGTDTQYF. The DNA for the CDR3 is TGTGCCAGCAGCCAAGGTTGGACAGGCACAGATACGCAGTATTTT.

This clonotype was counted ten times or more. The chain joins TRBV29-1 to TRBJ2-3; tentative D call: TRBD2 (6 bases). The CDR3 sequence is 13 residues long. From germline, CDR1 is SQVTM and CDR2 ANQGSEA. The V end was cut by 8 bases, the J end by 0 bases, with 12 bases between. CDR3 in DNA: TGCAGCCTTAGCGGTTCTAGCACAGATACGCAGTATTTT. It specifies CSLSGSSTDTQYF.

The J gene is TRBJ2-7, the V gene TRBV25-1, with TRBD2 matching 14 bases. CDR1 is MGHDK and CDR2 is SYGVNS in the germline V gene. CDR3 size: 15 residues. With 6 bases clipped from V and 7 bases from J, the junction kept 8 bases outside the gene matches. CDR3 protein: CASRDPGLAGDEQYF. The CDR3 coding sequence is TGTGCCAGCAGAGACCCGGGACTAGCGGGAGATGAGCAGTACTTC.